This T cell receptor beta chain appears in the sequencing data of a study of T cell repertoires in cytomegalovirus infection. The germline gives CDR1 SQVTM, CDR2 ANQGSEA. The CDR3 covers 16 residues. V was pared by 0 bases and J by 1 base, with 6 bases of the junction left unmatched. TCRdb processed the reads anew with MiXCR; each CDR3 protein has one entry. This sample has about 450,000 distinct CDR3 sequences, with roughly 31% found just once. The sequenced sample consisted of PBMCs. This receptor was identified in a human donor in good health (CMV status not recorded). Some clones in this sample may be carry-over from other donors' samples. The gene calls are TRBV29-1 and TRBJ2-5, with 9 bases that match TRBD1. The CDR3 region is CSVEEGQGSFQETQYF. The CDR3 bases are TGCAGCGTTGAAGAGGGACAGGGATCATTCCAAGAGACCCAGTACTTC.